This TCR beta chain was retrieved from a study of blood T cell repertoires in COVID-19. For the study at large: Sites in the United States, Italy and Spain provided acute and convalescent COVID-19 samples. Sample material is recorded as cDNA or gDNA derived from T cells, B-cell-depleted T cells, or PBMCs.

Per the authors' pipeline: The authors estimated nucleated cell counts from reference gene primer amplification. This table comes from immunoSEQ multiplex PCR, and its TCRdb copy is limited to in-frame clones, with some not included. V, J and clone size reflect that table, while D and trimming were determined from the DNA. This sample has fewer than 250,000 clones, with 88% found just once. In the case of this clone: Other DNA sequences from this sample encode an identical CDR3 as well.

From germline, CDR1 is SNHLY and CDR2 FYNNEI. Trimming at V came to 6 bases and at J to 2 bases, leaving 4 bases not matched to a gene. This CDR3 region has 15 residues. The source of this sequence is a man between 65 and 80 years old with acute or convalescent COVID-19. The rearrangement links TRBV2 to TRBJ1-5; 10 positions match TRBD1. The sequenced sample was peripheral blood. CDR3 DNA sequence: TGTGCCAGCAGCCCTGGGACAGGGGGCAATCAGCCCCAGCATTTT. Its translation is CASSPGTGGNQPQHF.